This entry lists 27 T cell receptor beta chains sequenced from one sample in a study of blood T cell repertoires in COVID-19. Assay: immunoSEQ multiplex PCR; the TCRdb copy retains only in-frame clones and omits some. Altogether 150,000 to 200,000 clones are present, about three quarters being singletons, with the ten largest covering approximately 9%. The sample was peripheral blood. The receptors were gathered from a woman aged 50 to 65 with active or convalescent COVID-19.

The chain uses TRBV7-2 and TRBJ2-3, with 14 positions matching TRBD2. The germline CDR1 and CDR2 sequences are SGHTA and FQGNSA. Trimming at V came to 3 bases and at J to 6 bases, leaving 11 bases not matched to a gene. The CDR3 is 18 amino acids. CDR3: CASSFPGTSGGFGDTQYF. The CDR3 region has the DNA TGTGCCAGCAGCTTCCCCGGGACTAGCGGGGGTTTCGGCGATACGCAGTATTTT.

This clone was seen once. The chain uses TRBV7-9 and TRBJ1-6; TRBD1 matches at 8 bases. Germline trimming cut 5 bases from V and 7 bases from J; bases unmatched to any gene: 4. This CDR3 contains 14 residues. Germline CDR1 and CDR2: SEHNR and FQNEAQ (reference sequence). The CDR3, as DNA: TGTGCCAGCAGCAGGGGACAGGAAAATTCACCCCTCCACTTT. Translated, it gives CASSRGQENSPLHF.

Only a few counts were recorded for this clone. The J gene is TRBJ1-1, the V gene TRBV5-6; 8 bases are shared with TRBD1. Germline V gene data show CDR1 as SGHDT and CDR2 as YYEEEE. This CDR3 comprises 14 residues. Trimming cost V 6 bases and J 1 base; bases outside gene matches: 5. CDR3 in DNA: TGTGCCAGCACGAGGACAGGGAGGAACACTGAAGCTTTCTTT. Its translation: CASTRTGRNTEAFF.

This clone has more than one count but fewer than ten. J is TRBJ1-2 and V is TRBV28; the D is unclear. Germline CDR1 is MDHEN and CDR2 is SYDVKM. The V and J ends lost 8 bases and 3 bases respectively, with 13 bases between them. The CDR3 runs to 13 residues. The CDR3 region is CASGRGMDYGYTF. The CDR3 coding sequence is TGTGCCAGCGGGAGAGGGATGGACTATGGCTACACCTTC.

The J gene is TRBJ1-1, the V gene TRBV7-9, with 7 bases fitting TRBD1. Germline loops: CDR1 SEHNR, CDR2 FQNEAQ (reference sequence). Trimming cost V 4 bases and J 9 bases; bases outside gene matches: 5. The CDR3 sequence is 12 residues long. Here the CDR3 DNA reads TGTGCCAGCAGCTCGGACAGGTACCAAGCTTTCTTT. Its protein is CASSSDRYQAFF.

The chain recombines TRBV5-1 with TRBJ1-2; weak D call: TRBD1 (5 bases). Germline-derived CDR1 and CDR2 are SGHRS and YFSETQ. The CDR3 contains 14 residues. The V gene lost 3 bases and the J gene lost 0 bases, with 9 bases spanning the gap. In DNA form, the CDR3 reads TGCGCCAGCAGCTCGGGGGGAGCTAACTATGGCTACACCTTC. This encodes CASSSGGANYGYTF. The full variable domain, completed using reference TRBV5-1 and TRBJ1-2, is KAGVTQTPRYLIKTRGQQVTLSCSPISGHRSVSWYQQTPGQGLQFLFEYFSETQRNKGNFPGRFSGRQFSNSRSEMNVSTLELGDSALYLCASSSGGANYGYTFGSGTRLTVV.

The rearrangement joins TRBV30 to TRBJ1-3; maybe TRBD1 (6 bases). Trimming removed 1 base from V and 2 bases from J, with 6 bases in between. The CDR3 runs 13 residues. CDR1 GTSNPN and CDR2 SVGIG come from the germline V gene (reference sequence). The CDR3 sequence: CAWSAGAGNTIYF. In DNA form, the CDR3 reads TGTGCCTGGAGTGCAGGGGCTGGAAACACCATATATTTT.

This chain uses TRBV11-2 with TRBJ2-1; 11 nucleotides match TRBD1. Per germline, CDR1 SGHAT and CDR2 FQNNGV. The CDR3 sequence is 16 residues long. With V trimmed by 1 base and J by 9 bases, 8 bases remained unmatched. This CDR3 is CASSLVAGTGGIEQFF. The CDR3 DNA reads as TGTGCCAGCAGCTTAGTAGCCGGGACAGGGGGTATTGAGCAGTTCTTC.

This clone was seen a handful of times. J is TRBJ1-5 and V is TRBV7-2; possible D gene TRBD1, 6 bases. The CDR3 sequence is 16 residues long. Trimming pared 3 bases from V and 5 bases from J, leaving 17 bases between. The germline V gene encodes CDR1 SGHTA and CDR2 FQGNSA. CDR3 nucleotides: TGTGCCAGCAGCTTCACCCCGGGGGGCTCGGATCAGCCCCAGCATTTT. Protein sequence: CASSFTPGGSDQPQHF.

This clone was counted a few times. The CDR3 DNA sequence: TGTGCCTGGTCTCCAGGGGGGAGGGAAAAACTGTTTTTT. Its translation: CAWSPGGREKLFF. The chain is built from TRBV30 and TRBJ1-4; 7 bases fit TRBD1. Unmatched junction bases numbered 8, after V lost 5 bases and J lost 8 bases. Germline lookup yields CDR1 GTSNPN and CDR2 SVGIG (reference sequence). The CDR3 contains 13 residues. Together with reference TRBV30 and TRBJ1-4, the CDR3 gives the full variable domain: SQTIHQWPATLVQPVGSPLSLECTVEGTSNPNLYWYRQAAGRGLQLLFYSVGIGQISSEVPQNLSASRPQDRQFILSSKKLLLSDSGFYLCAWSPGGREKLFFGSGTQLSVL.

The sample holds one count of this clone. The V and J genes are TRBV14 and TRBJ2-3; the D gene is possibly TRBD2 (7 bases). Germline CDR1 and CDR2: SGHDN and FVKESK. The CDR3 is made up of 16 amino acids. Trimming pared 5 bases from V and 3 bases from J, leaving 18 bases between. CDR3 sequence reads: CASSALGGLGTDTQYF. The CDR3 nucleotides are TGTGCCAGCAGCGCCCTGGGGGGGCTCGGGACAGATACGCAGTATTTT.

This clone was detected many times. The chain is built from TRBV2 and TRBJ1-2; 9 positions agree with TRBD1. Trimming cost V 6 bases and J 5 bases; bases outside gene matches: 7. The CDR3 runs to 14 residues. Germline CDR1 SNHLY, CDR2 FYNNEI. The CDR3 is CASRAATGGYGYTF. The CDR3 nucleotides are TGTGCCAGCAGAGCGGCGACAGGGGGTTATGGCTACACCTTC.

The chain employs TRBV5-1 and TRBJ1-1; no definite D call. Trimming took 4 bases from V and 3 from J, leaving 10 bases between them. The CDR3 contains 13 residues. Germline-derived CDR1 and CDR2 are SGHRS and YFSETQ. CDR3 DNA: TGCGCCAGCAGCGGCGGAGGGTACACTGAAGCTTTCTTT. This gives the protein CASSGGGYTEAFF.

This clone appeared a few times. The V and J genes are TRBV29-1 and TRBJ1-1; D uncertain. This CDR3 has 11 residues. Trimming took off 5 bases at V and 4 bases at J, with 8 bases between the two ends. CDR1 and CDR2 (germline): SQVTM, ANQGSEA. CDR3 bases: TGCAGCGTTTCAGCGGCCACTGAAGCTTTCTTT. Amino acids: CSVSAATEAFF.

In this sample, this clone turned up a few times. The rearrangement uses TRBV5-4 and TRBJ2-7, with D unclear. The CDR3 is 15 residues long. Germline CDR1 reads SGHNT; CDR2 reads YYREEE (reference sequence). V shed 4 bases and J shed 3 bases, with 17 bases lying between them. The CDR3 here is CASSPGRYGSYEQYF. CDR3 DNA sequence: TGTGCCAGCAGCCCAGGTCGCTACGGAAGCTACGAGCAGTACTTC.

This chain joins TRBV9 and TRBJ1-3; D remains unclear. The CDR3 extends over 16 amino acids. V lost 0 bases and J 7 bases, leaving 17 bases between the germline ends. Looked up from germline, CDR1 is SGDLS and CDR2 is YYNGEE. The CDR3 DNA reads TGTGCCAGCAGCGTAGGGACTAAGGCCGATGGGAACACCATATATTTT. It encodes CASSVGTKADGNTIYF.

The J gene is TRBJ2-1, the V gene TRBV19, with 9 bases that match TRBD1. V was clipped by 6 bases and J by 3 bases; unmatched bases: 9. CDR1 LNHDA and CDR2 SQIVND come from the germline V gene (reference sequence). The CDR3 length is 16 residues. The CDR3 nucleotides read TGTGCCAGTAGATCGGACAGGGGACCAAACTACAATGAGCAGTTCTTC. It encodes CASRSDRGPNYNEQFF.

This clone was detected only a few times. This chain connects TRBV19 to TRBJ1-5, with 8 bases aligning to TRBD1. The V segment lost 4 bases and the J segment 4 bases; nucleotides outside the gene matches: 3. Per germline, CDR1 LNHDA and CDR2 SQIVND (reference sequence). The CDR3 runs to 14 residues. CDR3 DNA: TGTGCCAGTAGTAGCGACAGGGGTAATCAGCCCCAGCATTTT. Translating gives CASSSDRGNQPQHF.

This chain connects TRBV3-1 (or the pseudogene TRBV3-2) to TRBJ2-4; D may be TRBD1 (5 bases). The ends were cut back, 4 bases at V and 8 bases at J, with 15 bases in the middle. The CDR3 length is 14 residues. Germline V CDR1 and CDR2: LGHDT, YNNKEL (reference sequence). The chain's CDR3 is CASSPKQGSHIQYF. For the CDR3, the DNA is TGTGCCAGCAGCCCCAAGCAGGGTAGTCACATTCAGTACTTC.

J is TRBJ2-5 and V is TRBV19; the D is unclear. The V gene's germline CDR1 is LNHDA and CDR2 SQIVND (reference sequence). The CDR3 is 15 residues long. Trimming left V 3 bases short and J 6 bases short, with 17 bases between. CDR3 loop: CASSITAQVAQTQYF. The CDR3 nucleotides are TGTGCCAGTAGTATTACAGCCCAGGTTGCGCAGACCCAGTACTTC.

The CDR3 DNA reads TGCGCCAGCAGCTTGGGTCTCGGTTCACCCCTCCACTTT. Its protein is CASSLGLGSPLHF. The V gene is TRBV5-1, the J gene TRBJ1-6; D is uncertain. The CDR3 loop spans 13 amino acids. The V end lost 0 bases, the J end lost 9 bases, and 7 bases lay between the germline ends. CDR1 and CDR2 from the germline V gene are SGHRS and YFSETQ.

The chain recombines TRBV19 with TRBJ1-1; 9 nucleotides match TRBD1. Unmatched junction bases numbered 5, after V lost 7 bases and J lost 5 bases. CDR1 and CDR2 from the germline V gene are LNHDA and SQIVND (reference sequence). The CDR3 runs 13 residues. CDR3 coding DNA: TGTGCCAGTACTACAGGGGGCTTAACTGAAGCTTTCTTT. It is translated as CASTTGGLTEAFF.

The rearrangement uses TRBV7-2 and TRBJ1-1, with a tentative D call TRBD1 (5 bases). Trimming stripped 3 bases from V and 1 base from J, with 9 bases between. Germline V gene data show CDR1 as SGHTA and CDR2 as FQGNSA. This CDR3 comprises 14 residues. For the CDR3, the DNA is TGTGCCAGCAGCTTCCCGGGGGGGAACACTGAAGCTTTCTTT. It is translated as CASSFPGGNTEAFF. The full variable domain, completed using reference TRBV7-2 and TRBJ1-1, is GAGVSQSPSNKVTEKGKDVELRCDPISGHTALYWYRQSLGQGLEFLIYFQGNSAPDKSGLPSDRFSAERTGGSVSTLTIQRTQQEDSAVYLCASSFPGGNTEAFFGQGTRLTVV.

V gene TRBV13 combines with J gene TRBJ1-1; 7 nucleotides align to TRBD1. CDR1 and CDR2 from the germline V gene are PRHDT and FYEKMQ (reference sequence). CDR3 size: 14 residues. V was clipped by 3 bases and J by 3 bases; unmatched bases: 4. CDR3 residues: CASSLGTDHTEAFF. DNA for the CDR3: TGTGCCAGCAGCTTGGGGACAGACCACACTGAAGCTTTCTTT.

This sequence joins TRBV28 and TRBJ2-7, with 8 bases matching TRBD1. In germline, CDR1 is MDHEN, CDR2 SYDVKM. The CDR3 is 14 amino acids. V gave up 6 bases and J gave up 2 bases; unmatched junction bases: 6. The CDR3 DNA sequence: TGTGCCAGCAGCTGGGGACAGGAGGCCTACGAGCAGTACTTC. Translated, it gives CASSWGQEAYEQYF.

The chain has TRBV19 and TRBJ2-3; 8 nucleotides match TRBD2. The CDR3 has 15 residues. V lost 5 bases to trimming and J lost 0 bases; unmatched junction nucleotides: 4. Germline CDR1 and CDR2: LNHDA and SQIVND (reference sequence). As DNA, the CDR3 is TGTGCCAGTAGTTACGGGACTAGTAGCACAGATACGCAGTATTTT. Residues: CASSYGTSSTDTQYF.

The chain is built from TRBV7-8 and TRBJ1-5, with D possibly being TRBD1 (5 bases). This CDR3 spans 15 amino acids. V lost 5 bases and J 0 bases, leaving 11 bases between the germline ends. Germline CDR1 reads SGHVS; CDR2 reads FQNEAQ. CDR3 protein: CASSPQVHSNQPQHF. The CDR3 coding sequence is TGTGCCAGCAGCCCACAGGTGCATAGCAATCAGCCCCAGCATTTT.